Presented here are 26 T cell receptor beta chains from one specimen sequenced in a study of cytomegalovirus exposure and HLA in healthy donors. PCR primers comprised 60 Vbeta and 13 Jbeta primers. Here immunoSEQ multiplex PCR was the method, and the copy in TCRdb shows in-frame clones only, minus some. The sample consists of tens of thousands of clones, roughly two thirds of them appearing once. Sequenced sample: PBMCs. The origin of the receptors is a man between 50 and 59 years old in good health and CMV-seronegative.

The V and J genes are TRBV4-2 and TRBJ1-6; 8 bases match TRBD1. CDR1 is LGHNA and CDR2 is YNFKEQ in the germline V gene. This CDR3 is 16 amino acids long. V was clipped by 0 bases and J by 3 bases; unmatched bases: 1. The CDR3 DNA follows: TGTGCCAGCAGCCAAGAAGGACAGGGCTATAATTCACCCCTCCACTTT. Amino acids: CASSQEGQGYNSPLHF.

The gene calls are TRBV7-2 and TRBJ2-3; D is perhaps TRBD2 (5 bases). The CDR3 totals 19 residues. Germline V gives CDR1 SGHTA, CDR2 FQGNSA. V lost 6 bases and J lost 0, with 25 bases in between. The DNA of the CDR3 is TGTGCCAGCAGTCCCTTCGGGGATACATATCTCCCTAGCACAGATACGCAGTATTTT. The encoded protein is CASSPFGDTYLPSTDTQYF.

The rearrangement uses TRBV15 and TRBJ2-7; TRBD2 might be the D (6 bases). Germline CDR1 reads LNHNV; CDR2 reads YYDKDF (reference sequence). The V and J ends lost 0 bases and 3 bases respectively, with 12 bases between them. The CDR3 loop spans 15 amino acids. The DNA for the CDR3 is TGTGCCACCAGCAGAGATCGTTCGGGAGTCTACGAGCAGTACTTC. Protein: CATSRDRSGVYEQYF.

CDR3 amino acids: CVTSGGLLEQYF. CDR3 sequence (DNA): TGTGTCACTAGCGGGGGATTGCTCGAGCAGTACTTC. The chain combines TRBV6-1 with TRBJ2-7; 11 nucleotides match TRBD2. Germline-derived CDR1 and CDR2 are MNHNS and SASEGT. CDR3 size: 12 residues.

In DNA form, the CDR3 reads TGTGCCAGCAGCTTAGGGGGGACAGGGATTGAGGAAAATCCCGGGGAGCTGTTTTTT. Translating it yields CASSLGGTGIEENPGELFF. The chain carries TRBV7-8 and TRBJ2-2, with TRBD1 matching 9 bases. Germline V gene data show CDR1 as SGHVS and CDR2 as FQNEAQ. J was trimmed by 6 bases and V by 1 base; bases with no gene match: 15. This CDR3 region has 19 residues.

The chain uses TRBV9 and TRBJ2-5; TRBD1 is a possible D gene (6 bases). CDR3 length: 14 residues. Germline values: CDR1 SGDLS, CDR2 YYNGEE. V was cut by 3 bases and J by 5 bases, with 14 bases left in between. The CDR3 bases are TGTGCCAGCAGCGCCCACAGGGATTGGGAGACCCAGTACTTC. Amino acid sequence: CASSAHRDWETQYF. Filled out from reference TRBV9 and TRBJ2-5, the complete variable domain reads DSGVTQTPKHLITATGQRVTLRCSPRSGDLSVYWYQQSLDQGLQFLIQYYNGEERAKGNILERFSAQQFPDLHSELNLSSLELGDSALYFCASSAHRDWETQYFGPGTRLLVL.

The CDR3 is CASSASDRAEEKLFF. The DNA for the CDR3 is TGTGCCAGCAGTGCCTCGGACAGGGCGGAGGAAAAACTGTTTTTT. The chain has TRBV25-1 and TRBJ1-4; 8 bases agree with TRBD1. CDR1 and CDR2 (germline): MGHDK, SYGVNS. This CDR3 has 15 residues. After removal of 4 bases from V and 8 bases from J, the junction contained 9 bases not matched to a gene.

This clone was seen only a few times. V and J are TRBV7-9 and TRBJ2-3, with TRBD2 identical over 7 bases. The V and J ends lost 6 bases and 0 bases, in that order; junction bases with no gene match: 6. The CDR3 sequence is 15 residues long. Germline-derived CDR1 and CDR2 are SEHNR and FQNEAQ (reference sequence). The chain's CDR3 is CASRQREQSTDTQYF. The DNA for the CDR3 is TGTGCCAGCAGACAGCGGGAACAGAGCACAGATACGCAGTATTTT.

This chain links TRBV29-1 with TRBJ1-1; 7 bases fit TRBD1. Per the germline V gene, CDR1 is SQVTM and CDR2 is ANQGSEA. The CDR3 length is 14 residues. The V segment lost 6 bases and the J segment 0 bases; nucleotides outside the gene matches: 7. The CDR3 coding sequence is TGCAGCGTGGATTGGACAGGTCTGAACACTGAAGCTTTCTTT. The encoded protein is CSVDWTGLNTEAFF.

This chain joins TRBV11-2 and TRBJ2-1; TRBD2 aligns across 12 bases. After removal of 4 bases from V and 4 bases from J, the junction contained 2 bases not matched to a gene. Germline CDR1 SGHAT, CDR2 FQNNGV. The CDR3 covers 15 residues. This CDR3 is CASSSLAGGYNEQFF. CDR3 nucleotide sequence: TGTGCCAGCAGCTCCCTAGCGGGGGGGTACAATGAGCAGTTCTTC.

The chain has TRBV7-8 and TRBJ2-1, with D unresolved. Trimming cost V 5 bases and J 7 bases, with 18 bases left between them. This CDR3 is 15 amino acids long. Germline V CDR1 and CDR2: SGHVS, FQNEAQ. The CDR3 spells CASSPAGGRLNEQFF. CDR3 coding DNA: TGTGCCAGCAGCCCCGCCGGTGGTCGTTTAAATGAGCAGTTCTTC.

The chain links TRBV6-4 to TRBJ2-5; D is possibly TRBD2 (7 bases). The CDR3 loop spans 14 amino acids. V was shortened by 6 bases and J by 1 base, with 12 bases between the two germline ends. CDR1 and CDR2 from the germline V gene are MRHNA and SNTAGT. The CDR3 coding sequence is TGTGCCAGCAGAGGGGGGGGTATCCAAGAGACCCAGTACTTC. Its protein product is CASRGGGIQETQYF.

The V and J genes are TRBV27 and TRBJ2-5, with D possibly matching TRBD2 (6 bases). V was trimmed by 4 bases and J by 4 bases, leaving 13 bases between them. The germline gives CDR1 MNHEY, CDR2 SMNVEV (reference sequence). The CDR3 contains 14 residues. The CDR3 spells CASSSSRGRETQYF. As DNA, the CDR3 is TGTGCCAGCAGTTCCTCCCGGGGGAGAGAGACCCAGTACTTC.

V usage is TRBV7-3 and J usage is TRBJ2-5; the D is unclear. The CDR3 loop spans 13 amino acids. CDR1 SGHTA and CDR2 FQGTGA come from the germline V gene. Trimming removed 1 base at V and 4 bases at J, with 7 bases between. The CDR3 DNA is TGTGCCAGCAGCTTAAGTTACTCAGAGACCCAGTACTTC. Encoded protein: CASSLSYSETQYF.

The rearrangement joins TRBV19 to TRBJ2-3; 9 bases align to TRBD2. Per germline, CDR1 LNHDA and CDR2 SQIVND (reference sequence). Germline trimming cut 3 bases from V and 1 base from J; bases unmatched to any gene: 5. This CDR3 has 16 residues. The CDR3 coding sequence is TGTGCCAGTAGTATCGGGACTAGCTTTGGCACAGATACGCAGTATTTT. Amino acids: CASSIGTSFGTDTQYF.

The V and J genes are TRBV7-9 and TRBJ2-1; 8 positions match TRBD2. This CDR3 has 12 residues. In germline, CDR1 is SEHNR, CDR2 FQNEAQ (reference sequence). The V segment lost 5 bases and the J segment 11 bases; nucleotides outside the gene matches: 5. The chain's CDR3 is CASSPPGGKQFF. CDR3 DNA: TGTGCCAGCAGCCCCCCGGGGGGGAAGCAGTTCTTC.

The genes are TRBV10-3 and TRBJ1-6; D might be TRBD1 (5 bases). The CDR3 spans 16 residues. CDR1 ENHRY and CDR2 SYGVKD come from the germline V gene. Trimming left V 0 bases short and J 5 bases short, with 11 bases between. CDR3 DNA: TGTGCCATCAGTGAGTCTGAGGCAGGGAATAATTCACCCCTCCACTTT. Its translation: CAISESEAGNNSPLHF.

This clone has just a few counts. The V call is TRBV7-6, the J call TRBJ2-2, with 9 bases identical to TRBD1. CDR1 is SGHVS, CDR2 FNYEAQ, per germline. V lost 5 bases to trimming and J lost 6 bases; unmatched junction nucleotides: 10. The CDR3 has 16 residues. CDR3 in DNA: TGTGCCAGCAGCCCTAGTACGGGACAGGGTCCCGGGGAGCTGTTTTTT. It specifies CASSPSTGQGPGELFF.

The chain joins TRBV5-4 to TRBJ2-7, with 11 bases identical to TRBD1. V was clipped by 4 bases and J by 5 bases; unmatched bases: 5. This CDR3 is 14 amino acids long. Germline values: CDR1 SGHNT, CDR2 YYREEE (reference sequence). Here the CDR3 DNA reads TGTGCCAGCAGCCGGACAGGGGGCGGGAACGAGCAGTACTTC. As protein: CASSRTGGGNEQYF.

This clone was recorded once. The chain is built from TRBV18 and TRBJ2-3; TRBD1 agrees at 7 bases. The CDR3 length is 17 residues. CDR1 is KGHSH, CDR2 LQKENI, per germline. V dropped 3 bases and J dropped 2; count of bases not matched to a gene: 11. CDR3 bases: TGTGCCAGCTCACCCGGGGACAGCCTGGGCCCCACAGATACGCAGTATTTT. This sequence encodes CASSPGDSLGPTDTQYF. Complete variable domain (other parts from reference TRBV18 and TRBJ2-3): NAGVMQNPRHLVRRRGQEARLRCSPMKGHSHVYWYRQLPEEGLKFMVYLQKENIIDESGMPKERFSAEFPKEGPSILRIQQVVRGDSAAYFCASSPGDSLGPTDTQYFGPGTRLTVL.

CDR3 protein: CSVEGTSGVSSYEQYF. CDR3 nucleotide sequence: TGCAGCGTTGAGGGGACTAGCGGGGTCTCCTCCTACGAGCAGTACTTC. The chain joins TRBV29-1 to TRBJ2-7, with TRBD2 identical over 13 bases. There are 16 residues in the CDR3. V gave up 3 bases and J gave up 0 bases; unmatched junction bases: 5. The germline V gene has CDR1 SQVTM and CDR2 ANQGSEA.

The CDR3 nucleotides read TGTGCCAGCAGCCTGACAGTGAACACTGAAGCTTTCTTT. Translation: CASSLTVNTEAFF. The gene calls are TRBV5-6 and TRBJ1-1; D possibly corresponds to TRBD1 (5 bases). V was cut by 4 bases and J by 0 bases, with 7 bases left in between. Germline assignment: CDR1 SGHDT and CDR2 YYEEEE. CDR3 size: 13 residues.

This clone was found a few times. V is TRBV25-1 and J is TRBJ1-3, with 7 bases that match TRBD1. Per the germline V gene, CDR1 is MGHDK and CDR2 is SYGVNS. The CDR3 length is 15 residues. V was clipped by 4 bases and J by 2 bases; unmatched bases: 5. The CDR3 loop is CASSGQGSPGNTIYF. CDR3 DNA: TGTGCCAGCAGTGGACAGGGAAGCCCTGGAAACACCATATATTTT.

V usage is TRBV6-5 and J usage is TRBJ2-1; possible D gene TRBD1, 6 bases. Trimming left V 6 bases short and J 5 bases short, with 14 bases between. Germline V CDR1 and CDR2: MNHEY, SVGAGI. There are 14 residues in the CDR3. Here the CDR3 reads CASRPPRTDNEQFF. The DNA of the CDR3 is TGTGCCAGCAGACCTCCCCGGACAGACAATGAGCAGTTCTTC.

Only one count was recorded for this clone. The chain joins TRBV5-3 to TRBJ2-3; D ambiguous. TRBV5-3 is designated an ORF whose function remains uncertain. V lost 5 bases, J lost 4 bases, and 14 bases lay in between. The CDR3 loop spans 14 amino acids. CDR3 in amino acids: CARSLNSGADTQYF. The CDR3 DNA reads as TGTGCCAGAAGTTTAAATTCAGGCGCAGATACGCAGTATTTT.

The chain recombines TRBV6-6 with TRBJ1-5; a possible D gene is TRBD1 (5 bases). The germline gives CDR1 MNHNY, CDR2 SVGAGI (reference sequence). Trimming shortened V by 5 bases and J by 7 bases, and 12 bases separated the two germline ends. The CDR3 length is 13 residues. CDR3 amino acids: CASSQGFGQPQHF. The CDR3 DNA reads as TGTGCCAGCAGTCAGGGCTTCGGGCAGCCCCAGCATTTT.